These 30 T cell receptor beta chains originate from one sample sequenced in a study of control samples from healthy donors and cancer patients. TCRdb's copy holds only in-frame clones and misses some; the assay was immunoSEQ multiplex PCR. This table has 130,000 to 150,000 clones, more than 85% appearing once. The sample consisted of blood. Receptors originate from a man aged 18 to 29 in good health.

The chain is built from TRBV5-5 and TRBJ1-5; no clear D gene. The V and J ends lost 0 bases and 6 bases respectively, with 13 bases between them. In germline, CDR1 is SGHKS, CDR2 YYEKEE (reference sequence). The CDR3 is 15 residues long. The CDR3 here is CASSLDSGLRQPQHF. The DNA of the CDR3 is TGTGCCAGCAGCTTGGATTCCGGGCTGCGTCAGCCCCAGCATTTT. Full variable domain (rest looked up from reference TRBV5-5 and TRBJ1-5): DAGVTQSPTHLIKTRGQQVTLRCSPISGHKSVSWYQQVLGQGPQFIFQYYEKEERGRGNFPDRFSARQFPNYSSELNVNALLLGDSALYLCASSLDSGLRQPQHFGDGTRLSIL.

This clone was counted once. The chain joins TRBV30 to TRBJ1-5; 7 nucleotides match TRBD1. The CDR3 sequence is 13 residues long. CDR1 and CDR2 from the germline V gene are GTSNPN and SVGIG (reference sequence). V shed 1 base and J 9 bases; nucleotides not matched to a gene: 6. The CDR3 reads CAWSGDSGRPQHF. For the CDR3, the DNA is TGTGCCTGGAGTGGGGACAGTGGGAGGCCCCAGCATTTT.

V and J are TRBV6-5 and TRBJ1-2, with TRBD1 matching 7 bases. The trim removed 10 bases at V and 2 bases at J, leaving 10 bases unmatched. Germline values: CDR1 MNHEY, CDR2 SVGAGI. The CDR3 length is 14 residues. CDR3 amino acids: CATWTGQLNYGYTF. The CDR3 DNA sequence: TGTGCCACCTGGACGGGACAGCTAAACTATGGCTACACCTTC.

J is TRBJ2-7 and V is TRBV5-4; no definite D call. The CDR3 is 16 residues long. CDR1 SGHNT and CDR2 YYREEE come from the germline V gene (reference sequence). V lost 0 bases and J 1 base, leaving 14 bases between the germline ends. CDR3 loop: CASSLGPATGSYEQYF. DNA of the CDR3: TGTGCCAGCAGCTTGGGCCCCGCTACCGGGTCCTACGAGCAGTACTTC.

For the CDR3, the DNA is TGTGCCTGGAGTGAGCGGCTTAAGACCCAGTACTTC. It yields the protein CAWSERLKTQYF. The chain uses TRBV30 and TRBJ2-5, with D perhaps TRBD2 (5 bases). CDR1 and CDR2 from the germline V gene are GTSNPN and SVGIG (reference sequence). The V end was cut by 1 base, the J end by 6 bases, with 9 bases between. CDR3 length: 12 amino acids.

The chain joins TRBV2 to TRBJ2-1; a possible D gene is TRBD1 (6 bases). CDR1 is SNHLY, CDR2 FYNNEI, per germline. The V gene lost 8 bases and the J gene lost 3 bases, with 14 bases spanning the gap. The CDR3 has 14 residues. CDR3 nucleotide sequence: TGTGCCAGCGGCAGGGGCGTGGGCTACAATGAGCAGTTCTTC. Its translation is CASGRGVGYNEQFF.

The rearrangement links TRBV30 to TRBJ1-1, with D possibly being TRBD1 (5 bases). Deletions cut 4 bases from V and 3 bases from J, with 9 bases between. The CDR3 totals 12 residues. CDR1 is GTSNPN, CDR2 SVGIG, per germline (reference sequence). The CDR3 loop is CAWTWGDTEAFF. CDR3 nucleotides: TGTGCCTGGACTTGGGGGGACACTGAAGCTTTCTTT.

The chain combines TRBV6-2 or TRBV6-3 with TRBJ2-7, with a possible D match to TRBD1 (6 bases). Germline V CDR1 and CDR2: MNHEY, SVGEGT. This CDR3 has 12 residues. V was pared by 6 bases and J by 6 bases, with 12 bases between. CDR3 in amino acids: CASSDRPFEQYF. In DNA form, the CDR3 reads TGTGCCAGCAGCGACAGGCCCTTCGAGCAGTACTTC.

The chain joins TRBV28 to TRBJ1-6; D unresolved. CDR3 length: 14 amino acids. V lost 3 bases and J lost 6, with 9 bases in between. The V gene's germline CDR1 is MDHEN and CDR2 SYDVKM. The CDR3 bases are TGTGCCAGCAGTTTCTTATTGGTTAATTCACCCCTCCACTTT. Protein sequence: CASSFLLVNSPLHF.

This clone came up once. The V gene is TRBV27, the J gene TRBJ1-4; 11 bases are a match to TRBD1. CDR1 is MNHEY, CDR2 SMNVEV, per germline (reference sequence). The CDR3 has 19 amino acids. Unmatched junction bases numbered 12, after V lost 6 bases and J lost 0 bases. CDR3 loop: CASRRTGTGGGATNEKLFF. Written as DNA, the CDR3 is TGTGCCAGCAGGCGGACTGGGACAGGGGGGGGTGCAACTAATGAAAAACTGTTTTTT.

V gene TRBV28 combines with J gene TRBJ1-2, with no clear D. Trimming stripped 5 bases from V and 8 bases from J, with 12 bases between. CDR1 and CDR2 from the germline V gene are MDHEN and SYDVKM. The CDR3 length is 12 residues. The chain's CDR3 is CASSPIRRGYTF. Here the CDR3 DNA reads TGTGCCAGCAGTCCGATCCGAAGGGGCTACACCTTC.

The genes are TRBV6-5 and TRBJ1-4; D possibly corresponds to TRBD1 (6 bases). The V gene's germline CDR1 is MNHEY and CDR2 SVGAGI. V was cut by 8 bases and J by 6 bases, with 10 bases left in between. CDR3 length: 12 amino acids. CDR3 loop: CASGGSYEKLFF. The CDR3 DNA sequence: TGTGCCAGCGGGGGCTCGTATGAAAAACTGTTTTTT.

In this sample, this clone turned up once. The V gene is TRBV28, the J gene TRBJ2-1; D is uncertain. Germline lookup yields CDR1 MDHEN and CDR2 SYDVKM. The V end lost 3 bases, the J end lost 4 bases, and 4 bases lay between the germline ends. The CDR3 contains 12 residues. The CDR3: CASSFPYNEQFF. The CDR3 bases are TGTGCCAGCAGTTTCCCGTACAATGAGCAGTTCTTC.

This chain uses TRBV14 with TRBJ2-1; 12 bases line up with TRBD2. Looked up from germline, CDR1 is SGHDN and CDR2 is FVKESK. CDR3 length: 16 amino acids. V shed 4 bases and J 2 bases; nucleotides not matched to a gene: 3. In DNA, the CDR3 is TGTGCCAGCAGCCCCGGACTAGCGGGGCCCTACAATGAGCAGTTCTTC. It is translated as CASSPGLAGPYNEQFF. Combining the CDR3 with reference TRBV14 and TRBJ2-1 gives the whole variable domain EAGVTQFPSHSVIEKGQTVTLRCDPISGHDNLYWYRRVMGKEIKFLLHFVKESKQDESGMPNNRFLAERTGGTYSTLKVQPAELEDSGVYFCASSPGLAGPYNEQFFGPGTRLTVL.

CDR3 bases: TGTGCCAGCAGATACAGCAGGATAAGCTCCTACGAGCAGTACTTC. Protein sequence: CASRYSRISSYEQYF. J is TRBJ2-7 and V is TRBV6-5; unclear D gene. Trimming took 6 bases from V and 0 from J, leaving 15 bases between them. CDR1 is MNHEY and CDR2 is SVGAGI in the germline V gene. This CDR3 is built from 15 residues.

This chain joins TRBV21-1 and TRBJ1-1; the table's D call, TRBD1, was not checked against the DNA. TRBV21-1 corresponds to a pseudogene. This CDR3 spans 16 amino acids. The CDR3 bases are TGTGCCAGCATTTCTCCGGGACAGGGAGCTTTCACTGAAGCTTTCTTT. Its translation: CASISPGQGAFTEAFF.

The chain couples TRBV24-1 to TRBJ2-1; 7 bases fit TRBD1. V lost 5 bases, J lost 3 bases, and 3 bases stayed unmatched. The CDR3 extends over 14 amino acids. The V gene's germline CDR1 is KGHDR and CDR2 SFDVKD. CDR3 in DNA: TGTGCCACCAGTGTCTCAGGGGGCTACAATGAGCAGTTCTTC. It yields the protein CATSVSGGYNEQFF.

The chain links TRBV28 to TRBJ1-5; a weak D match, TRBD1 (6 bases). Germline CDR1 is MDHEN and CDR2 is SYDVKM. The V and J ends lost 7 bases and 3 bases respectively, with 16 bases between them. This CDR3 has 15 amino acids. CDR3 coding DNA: TGTGCCAGCACGGGGGCAGGGTGGAACAATCAGCCCCAGCATTTT. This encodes CASTGAGWNNQPQHF.

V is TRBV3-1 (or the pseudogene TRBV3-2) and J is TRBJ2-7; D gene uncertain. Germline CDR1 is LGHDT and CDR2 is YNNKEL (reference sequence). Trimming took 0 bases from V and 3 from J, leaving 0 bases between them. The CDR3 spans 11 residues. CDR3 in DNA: TGTGCCAGCAGCCAAGACTACGAGCAGTACTTC. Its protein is CASSQDYEQYF.

CDR3 in DNA: TGTGCCAGTAGTATAGTACACTCTGGGGCCAACGTCCTGACTTTC. This translates into CASSIVHSGANVLTF. The chain combines TRBV19 with TRBJ2-6; D is uncertain. The V end was cut by 1 base, the J end by 0 bases, with 4 bases between. The germline gives CDR1 LNHDA, CDR2 SQIVND (reference sequence). The CDR3 covers 15 residues.

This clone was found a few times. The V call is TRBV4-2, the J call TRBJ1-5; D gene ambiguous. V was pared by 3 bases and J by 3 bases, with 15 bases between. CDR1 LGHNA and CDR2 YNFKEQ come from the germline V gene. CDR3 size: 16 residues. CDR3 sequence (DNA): TGTGCCAGCAGCCAGGCCGTGGGAGTTTTCAATCAGCCCCAGCATTTT. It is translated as CASSQAVGVFNQPQHF.

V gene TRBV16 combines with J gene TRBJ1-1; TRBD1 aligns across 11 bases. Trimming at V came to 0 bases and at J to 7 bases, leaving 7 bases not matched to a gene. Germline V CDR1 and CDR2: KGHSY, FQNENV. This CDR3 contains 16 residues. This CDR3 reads CASSQSLGDRGYEAFF. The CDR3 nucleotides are TGTGCCAGCAGCCAATCGTTAGGGGACAGGGGGTATGAAGCTTTCTTT.

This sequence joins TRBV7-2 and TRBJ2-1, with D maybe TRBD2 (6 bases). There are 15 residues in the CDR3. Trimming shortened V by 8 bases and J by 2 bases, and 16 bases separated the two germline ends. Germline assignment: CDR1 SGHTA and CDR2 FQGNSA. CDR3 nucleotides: TGTGCCAGCGGACACGGGGGATTTGCCTACAATGAGCAGTTCTTC. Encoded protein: CASGHGGFAYNEQFF.

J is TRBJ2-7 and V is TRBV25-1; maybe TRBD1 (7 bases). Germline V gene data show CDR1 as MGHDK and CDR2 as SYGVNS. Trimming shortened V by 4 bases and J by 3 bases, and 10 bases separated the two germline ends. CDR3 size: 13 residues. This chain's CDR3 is CASSGRDSYEQYF. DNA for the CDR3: TGTGCCAGCAGTGGGAGGGACAGCTACGAGCAGTACTTC.

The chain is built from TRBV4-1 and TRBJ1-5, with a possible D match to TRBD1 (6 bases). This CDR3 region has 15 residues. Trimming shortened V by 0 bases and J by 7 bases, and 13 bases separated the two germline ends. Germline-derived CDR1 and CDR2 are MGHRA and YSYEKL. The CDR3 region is CASSQDVGAEQPQHF. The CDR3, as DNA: TGCGCCAGCAGCCAAGACGTGGGGGCGGAACAGCCCCAGCATTTT.

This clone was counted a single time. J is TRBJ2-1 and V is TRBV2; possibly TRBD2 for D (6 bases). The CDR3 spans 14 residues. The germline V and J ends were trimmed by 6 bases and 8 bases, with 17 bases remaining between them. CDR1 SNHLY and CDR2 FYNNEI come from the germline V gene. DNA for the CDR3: TGTGCCAGCAGCAAGGAGCCTTCGGGGGATGAGCAGTTCTTC. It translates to CASSKEPSGDEQFF.

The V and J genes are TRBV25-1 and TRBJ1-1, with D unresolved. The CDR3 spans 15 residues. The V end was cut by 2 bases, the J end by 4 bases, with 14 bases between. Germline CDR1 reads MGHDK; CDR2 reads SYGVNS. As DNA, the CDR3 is TGTGCCAGCAGTGAAGGCCCGGGCCCCCCCACTGAAGCTTTCTTT. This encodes CASSEGPGPPTEAFF.

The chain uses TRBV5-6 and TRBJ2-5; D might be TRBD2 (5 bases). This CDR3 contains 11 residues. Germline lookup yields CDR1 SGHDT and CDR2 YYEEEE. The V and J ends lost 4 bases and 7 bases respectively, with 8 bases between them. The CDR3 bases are TGTGCCAGCAGCAGTGGAGGGACCCAGTACTTC. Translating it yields CASSSGGTQYF.

Here the CDR3 DNA reads TGTGCCAGCAGCTCCCTTGGGACCTACTATGGCTACACCTTC. Its protein product is CASSSLGTYYGYTF. The J gene is TRBJ1-2, the V gene TRBV5-6; TRBD1 might be the D (5 bases). V was clipped by 3 bases and J by 3 bases, with 12 bases between them. The CDR3 has 14 amino acids. Germline values: CDR1 SGHDT, CDR2 YYEEEE. The variable domain in full, with the rest retrieved from reference TRBV5-6 and TRBJ1-2, is DAGVTQSPTHLIKTRGQQVTLRCSPKSGHDTVSWYQQALGQGPQFIFQYYEEEERQRGNFPDRFSGHQFPNYSSELNVNALLLGDSALYLCASSSLGTYYGYTFGSGTRLTVV.

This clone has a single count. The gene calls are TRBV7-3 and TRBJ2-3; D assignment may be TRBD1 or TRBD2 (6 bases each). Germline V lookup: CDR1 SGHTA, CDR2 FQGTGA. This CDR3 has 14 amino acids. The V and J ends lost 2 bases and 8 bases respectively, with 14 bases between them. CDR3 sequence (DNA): TGTGCCAGCAGCTTAGTGCTCAGGGGAGGTACGCAGTATTTT. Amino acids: CASSLVLRGGTQYF. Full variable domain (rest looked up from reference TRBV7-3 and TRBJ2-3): GAGVSQTPSNKVTEKGKYVELRCDPISGHTALYWYRQSLGQGPEFLIYFQGTGAADDSGLPNDRFFAVRPEGSVSTLKIQRTERGDSAVYLCASSLVLRGGTQYFGPGTRLTVL.